Listed below are T cell receptor beta chains from one sample, sequenced in a study of blood T cell repertoires in COVID-19. Libraries were prepared by immunoSEQ multiplex PCR; TCRdb keeps only in-frame clonotypes and omits some of them. The table has around 180,000 clones, more than 65% seen once. The source material was peripheral blood. All receptors come from an elderly woman with active or convalescent COVID-19. Both conserved end residues are part of each CDR3. The order of the fields is V gene, clone size, J gene, D gene, CDR3 protein, CDR3 DNA. D genes are given only for firm matches. Expanded clones get a size class; other rows say once, few or many, or leave the size out.

TRBV19	many	TRBJ1-1	TRBD1	CATGTGPGNTEAFF	TGTGCCACAGGGACAGGGCCGGGGAACACTGAAGCTTTCTTT
TRBV3-1/TRBV3-2	NA	TRBJ1-1	NA	CASSLHPAGAHTEAFF	TGTGCCAGCAGCCTCCACCCCGCGGGGGCCCACACTGAAGCTTTCTTT
TRBV5-1	NA	TRBJ1-2	TRBD1	CASSPFPGQSGYTF	TGCGCCAGCAGCCCGTTCCCGGGACAGTCTGGCTACACCTTC
TRBV28	few	TRBJ1-2	TRBD1	CASSSLSTGTNYGYTF	TGTGCCAGCAGTTCACTATCGACAGGGACTAACTATGGCTACACCTTC
TRBV18	NA	TRBJ1-4	TRBD1	CASSPPDGTGYEKLFF	TGTGCCAGCTCACCACCTGACGGGACAGGGTATGAAAAACTGTTTTTT
TRBV7-9	once	TRBJ1-2	NA	CASGGYGYTF	TGTGCCAGCGGCGGCTATGGCTACACCTTC
TRBV5-1	NA	TRBJ1-1	TRBD1	CASSEITGGATEAFF	TGCGCCAGCAGCGAGATTACAGGGGGGGCCACTGAAGCTTTCTTT
TRBV4-1	NA	TRBJ2-5	NA	CASSRTPPGYNQETQYF	TGCGCCAGCAGCCGGACACCTCCAGGGTATAACCAAGAGACCCAGTACTTC
TRBV11-2	NA	TRBJ2-5	NA	CASSLSRTPQETQYF	TGTGCCAGCAGCTTGTCTAGAACCCCACAAGAGACCCAGTACTTC
TRBV3-1/TRBV3-2	NA	TRBJ2-6	NA	CASSQEHYRAGANVLTF	TGTGCCAGCAGCCAAGAACATTACAGGGCTGGGGCCAACGTCCTGACTTTC
TRBV7-9	NA	TRBJ2-2	NA	CASSSQGQDGELFF	TGTGCCAGCAGCTCCCAGGGTCAGGACGGGGAGCTGTTTTTT
TRBV10-1	NA	TRBJ2-1	TRBD2	CASSLLSGRDEQFF	TGCGCCAGCAGCCTGCTAAGCGGGAGGGATGAGCAGTTCTTC
TRBV12-3/TRBV12-4	NA	TRBJ2-1	NA	CASSLFEDNEQFF	TGTGCCAGCAGTTTATTCGAGGACAATGAGCAGTTCTTC
TRBV20-1	NA	TRBJ1-2	NA	CSAGGYDGYTF	TGCAGTGCGGGGGGGTACGATGGCTACACCTTC
TRBV10-2	NA	TRBJ1-1	NA	CASTPGGEVTEAFF	TGCGCCAGCACCCCCGGGGGTGAGGTCACTGAAGCTTTCTTT
TRBV9	NA	TRBJ2-6	NA	CASSVLGSGANVLTF	TGTGCCAGCAGCGTTCTCGGCTCTGGGGCCAACGTCCTGACTTTC
TRBV5-1	NA	TRBJ1-1	NA	CASSFGGIPEAFF	TGCGCCAGCAGCTTCGGGGGGATCCCTGAAGCTTTCTTT